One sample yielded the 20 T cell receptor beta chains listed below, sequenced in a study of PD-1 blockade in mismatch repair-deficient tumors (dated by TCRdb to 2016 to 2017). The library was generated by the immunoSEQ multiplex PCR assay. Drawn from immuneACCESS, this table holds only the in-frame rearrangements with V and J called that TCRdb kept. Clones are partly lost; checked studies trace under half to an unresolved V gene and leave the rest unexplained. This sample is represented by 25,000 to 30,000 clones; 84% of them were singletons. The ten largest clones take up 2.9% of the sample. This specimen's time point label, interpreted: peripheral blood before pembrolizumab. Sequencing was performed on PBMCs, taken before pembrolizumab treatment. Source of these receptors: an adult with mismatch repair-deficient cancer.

In DNA, the CDR3 is TGTGCCAGCCCTATAGGGGTCTCTGGAAACACCATATATTTT. It yields the protein CASPIGVSGNTIYF. The chain combines TRBV19 with TRBJ1-3; tentatively, D is TRBD1 (5 bases). Trimming took off 9 bases at V and 0 bases at J, with 12 bases between the two ends. The CDR3 sequence is 14 residues long. Germline V gene sequence: CDR1 LNHDA, CDR2 SQIVND (reference sequence).

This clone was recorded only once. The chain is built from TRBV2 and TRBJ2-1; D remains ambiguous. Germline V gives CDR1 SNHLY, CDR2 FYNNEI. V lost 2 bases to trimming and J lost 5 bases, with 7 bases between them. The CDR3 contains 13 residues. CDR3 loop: CASSEPLDNEQFF. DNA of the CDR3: TGTGCCAGCAGTGAACCCCTCGACAATGAGCAGTTCTTC.

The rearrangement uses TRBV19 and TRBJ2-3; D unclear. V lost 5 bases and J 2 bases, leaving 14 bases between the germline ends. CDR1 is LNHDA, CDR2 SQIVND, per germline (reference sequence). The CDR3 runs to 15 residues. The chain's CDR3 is CASSPLQEFTDTQYF. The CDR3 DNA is TGTGCCAGTAGTCCATTGCAGGAATTCACAGATACGCAGTATTTT.

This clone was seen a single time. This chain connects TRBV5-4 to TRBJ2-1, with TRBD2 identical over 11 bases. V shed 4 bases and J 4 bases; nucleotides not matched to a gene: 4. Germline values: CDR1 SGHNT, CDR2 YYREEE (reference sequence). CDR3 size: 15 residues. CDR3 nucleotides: TGTGCCAGCAGCCCTAGCGGGAGGAGTTACAATGAGCAGTTCTTC. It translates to CASSPSGRSYNEQFF.

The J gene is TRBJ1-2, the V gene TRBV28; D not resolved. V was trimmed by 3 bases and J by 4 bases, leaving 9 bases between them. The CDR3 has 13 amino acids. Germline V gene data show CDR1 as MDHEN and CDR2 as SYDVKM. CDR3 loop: CASSLRDGYGYTF. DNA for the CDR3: TGTGCCAGCAGTTTGAGGGATGGCTATGGCTACACCTTC.

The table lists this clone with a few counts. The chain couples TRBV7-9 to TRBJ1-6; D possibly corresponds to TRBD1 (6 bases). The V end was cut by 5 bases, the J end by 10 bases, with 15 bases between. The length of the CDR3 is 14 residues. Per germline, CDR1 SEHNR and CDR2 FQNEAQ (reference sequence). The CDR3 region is CASSPQGGESPLHF. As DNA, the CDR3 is TGTGCCAGCAGCCCCCAAGGGGGGGAGTCACCCCTCCACTTT.

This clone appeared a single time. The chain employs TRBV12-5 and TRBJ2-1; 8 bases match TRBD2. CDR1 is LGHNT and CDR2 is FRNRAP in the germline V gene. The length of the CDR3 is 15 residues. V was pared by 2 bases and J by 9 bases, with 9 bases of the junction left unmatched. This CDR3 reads CASGLSSGSLPEQFF. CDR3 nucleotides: TGTGCTAGTGGTTTGTCGAGCGGGAGTTTGCCTGAGCAGTTCTTC.

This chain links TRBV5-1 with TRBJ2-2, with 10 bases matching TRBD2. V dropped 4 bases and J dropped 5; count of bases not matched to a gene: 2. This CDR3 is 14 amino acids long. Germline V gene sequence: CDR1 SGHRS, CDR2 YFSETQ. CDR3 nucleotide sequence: TGCGCCAGCAGCGCGACTAGCGGGACCGGGGAGCTGTTTTTT. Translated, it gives CASSATSGTGELFF.

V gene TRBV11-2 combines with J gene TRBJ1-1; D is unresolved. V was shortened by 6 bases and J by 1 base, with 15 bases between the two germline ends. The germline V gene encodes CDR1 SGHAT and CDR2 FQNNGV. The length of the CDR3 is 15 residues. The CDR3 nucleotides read TGTGCCAGCAGATCTAACAGAGGGCCGAACACTGAAGCTTTCTTT. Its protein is CASRSNRGPNTEAFF. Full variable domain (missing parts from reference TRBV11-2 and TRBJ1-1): EAGVAQSPRYKIIEKRQSVAFWCNPISGHATLYWYQQILGQGPKLLIQFQNNGVVDDSQLPKDRFSAERLKGVDSTLKIQPAKLEDSAVYLCASRSNRGPNTEAFFGQGTRLTVV.

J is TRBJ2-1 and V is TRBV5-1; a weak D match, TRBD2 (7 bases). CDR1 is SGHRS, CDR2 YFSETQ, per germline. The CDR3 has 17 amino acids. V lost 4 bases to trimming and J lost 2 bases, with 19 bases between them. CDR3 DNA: TGCGCCAGCAGCCTGGCCGGGGGCGGGGGTCCCTACAATGAGCAGTTCTTC. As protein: CASSLAGGGGPYNEQFF.

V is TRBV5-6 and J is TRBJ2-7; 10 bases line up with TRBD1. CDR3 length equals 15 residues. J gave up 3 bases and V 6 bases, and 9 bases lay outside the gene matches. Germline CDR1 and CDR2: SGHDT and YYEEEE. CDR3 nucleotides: TGTGCCAGCACCTTACGGGACAGGGGAATCTACGAGCAGTACTTC. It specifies CASTLRDRGIYEQYF. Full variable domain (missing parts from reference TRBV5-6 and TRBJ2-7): DAGVTQSPTHLIKTRGQQVTLRCSPKSGHDTVSWYQQALGQGPQFIFQYYEEEERQRGNFPDRFSGHQFPNYSSELNVNALLLGDSALYLCASTLRDRGIYEQYFGPGTRLTVT.

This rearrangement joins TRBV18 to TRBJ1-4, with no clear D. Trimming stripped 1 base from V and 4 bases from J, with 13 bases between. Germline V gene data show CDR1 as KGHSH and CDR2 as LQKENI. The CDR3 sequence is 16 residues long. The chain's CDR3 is CASSPLGAGLNEKLFF. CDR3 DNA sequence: TGTGCCAGCTCACCACTTGGTGCTGGCCTTAATGAAAAACTGTTTTTT. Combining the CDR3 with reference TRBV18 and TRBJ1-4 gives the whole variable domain NAGVMQNPRHLVRRRGQEARLRCSPMKGHSHVYWYRQLPEEGLKFMVYLQKENIIDESGMPKERFSAEFPKEGPSILRIQQVVRGDSAAYFCASSPLGAGLNEKLFFGSGTQLSVL.

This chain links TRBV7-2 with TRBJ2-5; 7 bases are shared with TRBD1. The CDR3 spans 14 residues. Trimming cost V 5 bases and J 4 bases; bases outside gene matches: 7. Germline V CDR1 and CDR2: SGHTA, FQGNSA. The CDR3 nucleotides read TGTGCCAGCAGCAAGACAGGGAGCGGAGAGACCCAGTACTTC. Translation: CASSKTGSGETQYF. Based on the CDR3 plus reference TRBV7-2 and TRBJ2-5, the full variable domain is GAGVSQSPSNKVTEKGKDVELRCDPISGHTALYWYRQSLGQGLEFLIYFQGNSAPDKSGLPSDRFSAERTGGSVSTLTIQRTQQEDSAVYLCASSKTGSGETQYFGPGTRLLVL.

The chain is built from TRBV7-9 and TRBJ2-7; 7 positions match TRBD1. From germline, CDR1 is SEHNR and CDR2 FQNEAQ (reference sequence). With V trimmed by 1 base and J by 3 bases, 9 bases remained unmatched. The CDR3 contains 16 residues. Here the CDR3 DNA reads TGTGCCAGCAGCTTAGGAGGGGCAGGGGGAATCTACGAGCAGTACTTC. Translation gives CASSLGGAGGIYEQYF. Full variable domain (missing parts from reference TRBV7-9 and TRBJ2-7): DTGVSQNPRHKITKRGQNVTFRCDPISEHNRLYWYRQTLGQGPEFLTYFQNEAQLEKSRLLSDRFSAERPKGSFSTLEIQRTEQGDSAMYLCASSLGGAGGIYEQYFGPGTRLTVT.

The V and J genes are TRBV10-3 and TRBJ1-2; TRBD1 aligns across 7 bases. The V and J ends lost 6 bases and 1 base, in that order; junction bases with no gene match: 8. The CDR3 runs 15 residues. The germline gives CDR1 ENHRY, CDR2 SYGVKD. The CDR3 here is CAISQRQGGNYGYTF. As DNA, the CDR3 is TGTGCCATCAGCCAGAGACAGGGCGGTAACTATGGCTACACCTTC.

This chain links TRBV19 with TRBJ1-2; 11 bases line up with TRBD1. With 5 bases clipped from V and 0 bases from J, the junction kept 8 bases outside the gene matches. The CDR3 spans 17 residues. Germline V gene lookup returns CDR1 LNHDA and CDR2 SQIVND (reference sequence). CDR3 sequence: CASSFGTGGRANYGYTF. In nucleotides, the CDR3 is TGTGCCAGTAGTTTCGGGACAGGGGGACGAGCTAACTATGGCTACACCTTC. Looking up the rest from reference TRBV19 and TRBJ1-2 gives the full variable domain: DGGITQSPKYLFRKEGQNVTLSCEQNLNHDAMYWYRQDPGQGLRLIYYSQIVNDFQKGDIAEGYSVSREKKESFPLTVTSAQKNPTAFYLCASSFGTGGRANYGYTFGSGTRLTVV.

The CDR3 DNA is TGTGCCAATACTCGGACTAGCGGGACGACAGATACGCAGTATTTT. The encoded protein is CANTRTSGTTDTQYF. The chain recombines TRBV19 with TRBJ2-3; 12 bases are shared with TRBD2. V shed 10 bases and J 3 bases; nucleotides not matched to a gene: 8. Germline V lookup: CDR1 LNHDA, CDR2 SQIVND (reference sequence). The CDR3 consists of 15 residues.

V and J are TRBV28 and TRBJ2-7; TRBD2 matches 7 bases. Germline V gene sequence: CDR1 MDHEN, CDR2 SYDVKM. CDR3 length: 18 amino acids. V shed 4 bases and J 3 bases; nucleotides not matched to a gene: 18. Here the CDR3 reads CASSSRKSPSGQGYEQYF. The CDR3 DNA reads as TGTGCCAGCAGTTCACGAAAATCTCCTAGCGGCCAAGGCTACGAGCAGTACTTC.

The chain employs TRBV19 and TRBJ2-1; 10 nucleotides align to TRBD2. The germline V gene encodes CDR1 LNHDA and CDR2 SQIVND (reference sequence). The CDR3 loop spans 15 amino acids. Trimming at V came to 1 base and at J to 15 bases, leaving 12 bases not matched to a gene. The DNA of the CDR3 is TGTGCCAGTAGTATAGGGGCTAGCGGGAGCCCTTGGGGGTTCTTC. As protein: CASSIGASGSPWGFF. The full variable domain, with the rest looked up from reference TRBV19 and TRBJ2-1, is DGGITQSPKYLFRKEGQNVTLSCEQNLNHDAMYWYRQDPGQGLRLIYYSQIVNDFQKGDIAEGYSVSREKKESFPLTVTSAQKNPTAFYLCASSIGASGSPWGFFGPGTRLTVL.

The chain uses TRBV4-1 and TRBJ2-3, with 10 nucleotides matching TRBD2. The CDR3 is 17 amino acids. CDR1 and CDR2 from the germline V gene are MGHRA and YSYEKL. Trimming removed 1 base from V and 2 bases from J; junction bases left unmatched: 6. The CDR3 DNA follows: TGCGCCAGCAGCCAAGCTAGCGGGAGCAGCAACACAGATACGCAGTATTTT. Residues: CASSQASGSSNTDTQYF.